This T cell receptor beta chain was recovered during a study of beta chain features in type 1 diabetes. Study-level findings and limits: Sequencing used cDNA, and cells with high TCR expression could therefore be over-represented. Equally in patients and controls, shorter templates might have been favored by PCR.

Comment on this clone: The target antigen is unknown.

What was sequenced were expressed TCRB transcripts, since all of the isolated RNA had been reverse transcribed. Clones were read by immunoSEQ multiplex PCR, and TCRdb kept only the in-frame ones, dropping some. The repertoire holds 350,000 or so clones, with around 19% as singletons. Germline lookup yields CDR1 MNHNY and CDR2 SVGAGI (reference sequence). The CDR3 runs 16 residues. V lost 5 bases and J lost 8; bases outside the gene matches: 8. This sequence originates from a woman aged 18-29 years in good health. This rearrangement joins TRBV6-6 to TRBJ2-3; TRBD2 aligns across 15 bases. The sequenced sample consisted of naive CD4+ T cells from blood. The CDR3 protein is CASSPGLAGGYGTQYF. CDR3 nucleotide sequence: TGTGCCAGCAGTCCTGGACTAGCGGGGGGGTACGGTACGCAGTATTTT.